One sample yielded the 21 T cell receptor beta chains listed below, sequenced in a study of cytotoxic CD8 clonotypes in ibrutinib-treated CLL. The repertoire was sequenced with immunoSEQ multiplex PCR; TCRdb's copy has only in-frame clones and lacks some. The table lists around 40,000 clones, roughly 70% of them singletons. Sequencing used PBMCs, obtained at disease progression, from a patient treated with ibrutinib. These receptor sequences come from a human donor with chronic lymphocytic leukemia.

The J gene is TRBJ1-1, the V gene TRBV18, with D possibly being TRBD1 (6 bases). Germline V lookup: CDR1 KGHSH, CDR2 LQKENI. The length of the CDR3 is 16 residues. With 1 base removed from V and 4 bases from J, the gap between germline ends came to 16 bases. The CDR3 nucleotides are TGTGCCAGCTCACCACTAAATACAGGGTCAGGCACTGAAGCTTTCTTT. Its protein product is CASSPLNTGSGTEAFF.

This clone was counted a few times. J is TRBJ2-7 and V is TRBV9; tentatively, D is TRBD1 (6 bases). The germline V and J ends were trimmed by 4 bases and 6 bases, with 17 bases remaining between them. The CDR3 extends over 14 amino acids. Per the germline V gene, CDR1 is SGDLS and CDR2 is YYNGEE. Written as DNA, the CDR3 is TGTGCCAGCAGCTTCCGACAGGACGGCGGCGAGCAGTACTTC. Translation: CASSFRQDGGEQYF. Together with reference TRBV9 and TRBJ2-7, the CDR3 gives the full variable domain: DSGVTQTPKHLITATGQRVTLRCSPRSGDLSVYWYQQSLDQGLQFLIQYYNGEERAKGNILERFSAQQFPDLHSELNLSSLELGDSALYFCASSFRQDGGEQYFGPGTRLTVT.

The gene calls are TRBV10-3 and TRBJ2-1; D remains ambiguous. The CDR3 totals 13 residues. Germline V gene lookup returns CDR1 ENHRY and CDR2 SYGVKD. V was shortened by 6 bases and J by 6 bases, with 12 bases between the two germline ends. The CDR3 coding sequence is TGTGCCATCAGGGGTCAGCCCTTCAATGAGCAGTTCTTC. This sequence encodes CAIRGQPFNEQFF.

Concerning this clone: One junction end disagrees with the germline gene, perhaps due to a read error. The CDR3: CAGRGSYNEQFF. The CDR3 coding sequence is TGTGCCGGCAGGGGCTCCTACAATGAGCAGTTCTTC. The chain carries TRBV2 and TRBJ2-1; possibly TRBD1 for D (6 bases). Germline CDR1 and CDR2: SNHLY and FYNNEI. The CDR3 loop spans 12 amino acids.

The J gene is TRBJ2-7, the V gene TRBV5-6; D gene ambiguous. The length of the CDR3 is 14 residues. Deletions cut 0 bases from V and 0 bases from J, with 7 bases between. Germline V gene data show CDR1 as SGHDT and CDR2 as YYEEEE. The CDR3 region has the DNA TGTGCCAGCAGCTTGGAATGGAACTCCTACGAGCAGTACTTC. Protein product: CASSLEWNSYEQYF.

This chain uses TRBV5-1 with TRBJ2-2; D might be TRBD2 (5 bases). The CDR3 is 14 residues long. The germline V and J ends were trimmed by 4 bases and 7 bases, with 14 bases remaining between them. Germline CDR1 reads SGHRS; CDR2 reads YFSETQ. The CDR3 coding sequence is TGCGCCAGCAGCAGAGAACAGAGCGGCGGGGAGCTGTTTTTT. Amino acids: CASSREQSGGELFF.

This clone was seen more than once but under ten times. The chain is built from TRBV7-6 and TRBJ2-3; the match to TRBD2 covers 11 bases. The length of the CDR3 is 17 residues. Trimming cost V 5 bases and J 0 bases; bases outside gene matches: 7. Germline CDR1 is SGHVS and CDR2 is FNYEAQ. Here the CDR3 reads CASSPGTSGASTDTQYF. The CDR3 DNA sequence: TGTGCCAGCAGCCCCGGGACTAGCGGAGCAAGCACAGATACGCAGTATTTT.

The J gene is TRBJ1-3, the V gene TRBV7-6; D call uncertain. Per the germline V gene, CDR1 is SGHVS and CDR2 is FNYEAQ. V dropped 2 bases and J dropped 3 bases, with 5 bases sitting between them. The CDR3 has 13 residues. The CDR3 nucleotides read TGTGCCAGCAGCTTAATGGATGGAAACACCATATATTTT. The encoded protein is CASSLMDGNTIYF.

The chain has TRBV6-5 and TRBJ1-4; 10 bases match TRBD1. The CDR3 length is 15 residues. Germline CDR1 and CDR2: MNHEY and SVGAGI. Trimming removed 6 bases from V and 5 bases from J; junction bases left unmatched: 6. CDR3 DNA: TGTGCCAGCAGCGACAGGGGGCTCGCCAATGAAAAACTGTTTTTT. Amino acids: CASSDRGLANEKLFF.

The chain's CDR3 is CASSPRTGEAEQYF. CDR3 coding DNA: TGTGCCAGCAGCCCGCGGACAGGAGAGGCCGAGCAGTACTTC. This chain uses TRBV14 with TRBJ2-7; 7 bases are a match to TRBD1. The V and J ends lost 4 bases and 6 bases, in that order; junction bases with no gene match: 9. Germline V gives CDR1 SGHDN, CDR2 FVKESK. This CDR3 comprises 14 residues.

The CDR3 region is CASSVVGGTGELFF. CDR3 DNA: TGTGCCAGCAGCGTAGTGGGGGGGACCGGGGAGCTGTTTTTT. The chain combines TRBV9 with TRBJ2-2; 7 bases map to TRBD2. Losses at the gene ends were 0 bases for V and 5 bases for J; bases not matched to a gene: 1. Germline values: CDR1 SGDLS, CDR2 YYNGEE. CDR3 length: 14 residues.

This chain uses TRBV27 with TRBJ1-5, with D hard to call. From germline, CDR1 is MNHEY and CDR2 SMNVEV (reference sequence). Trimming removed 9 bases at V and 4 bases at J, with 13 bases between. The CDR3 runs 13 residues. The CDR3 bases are TGTGCCAGTGGTCGGGCAGCGAATCAGCCCCAGCATTTT. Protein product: CASGRAANQPQHF.

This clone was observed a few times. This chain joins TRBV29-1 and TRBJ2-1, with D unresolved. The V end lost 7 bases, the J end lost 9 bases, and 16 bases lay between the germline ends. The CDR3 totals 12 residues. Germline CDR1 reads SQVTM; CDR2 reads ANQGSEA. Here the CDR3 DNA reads TGCAGCGACTCGGTAGGTGTGAGTGAGCAGTTCTTC. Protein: CSDSVGVSEQFF.

The CDR3 sequence: CASSYRGTYEQYF. CDR3 nucleotides: TGTGCCAGCAGTTATCGCGGGACCTACGAGCAGTACTTC. V and J are TRBV27 and TRBJ2-7, with a weak D call TRBD2 (6 bases). The CDR3 extends over 13 amino acids. The germline CDR1 and CDR2 sequences are MNHEY and SMNVEV (reference sequence). V was pared by 4 bases and J by 2 bases, with 9 bases between.

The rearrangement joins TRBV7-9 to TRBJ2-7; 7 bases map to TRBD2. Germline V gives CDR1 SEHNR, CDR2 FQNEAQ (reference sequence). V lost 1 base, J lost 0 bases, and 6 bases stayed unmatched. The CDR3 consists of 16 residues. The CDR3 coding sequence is TGTGCCAGCAGCTTAGGTGCGGGGGTGCTCTCCTACGAGCAGTACTTC. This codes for CASSLGAGVLSYEQYF.

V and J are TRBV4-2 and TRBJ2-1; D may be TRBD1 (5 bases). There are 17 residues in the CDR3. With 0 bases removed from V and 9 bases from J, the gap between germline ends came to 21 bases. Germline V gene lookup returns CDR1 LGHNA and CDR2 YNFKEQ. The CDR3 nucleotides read TGTGCCAGCAGCCAAGATGTAGGGGAACTGACGGTGGGTGAGCAGTTCTTC. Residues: CASSQDVGELTVGEQFF.

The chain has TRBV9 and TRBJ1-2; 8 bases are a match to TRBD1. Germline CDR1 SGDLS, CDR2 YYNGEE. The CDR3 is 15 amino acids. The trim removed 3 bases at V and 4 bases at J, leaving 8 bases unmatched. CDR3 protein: CASSAPYQGAYGYTF. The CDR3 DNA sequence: TGTGCCAGCAGCGCCCCCTATCAGGGGGCCTATGGCTACACCTTC.

CDR3 amino acids: CASSLEQGRLINTGELFF. In DNA form, the CDR3 reads TGCGCCAGCAGCTTGGAACAGGGCCGCCTCATTAACACCGGGGAGCTGTTTTTT. The gene calls are TRBV5-1 and TRBJ2-2; possible D gene TRBD1, 6 bases. CDR1 and CDR2 from the germline V gene are SGHRS and YFSETQ. The germline V and J ends were trimmed by 0 bases and 2 bases, with 17 bases remaining between them. The CDR3 length is 18 residues.

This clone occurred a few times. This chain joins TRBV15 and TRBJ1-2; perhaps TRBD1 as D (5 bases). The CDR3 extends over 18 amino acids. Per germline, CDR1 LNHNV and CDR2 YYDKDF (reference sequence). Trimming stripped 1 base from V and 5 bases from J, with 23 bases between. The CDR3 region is CATSRAYTGRSGTYGYTF. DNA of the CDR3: TGTGCCACCAGCAGAGCCTATACGGGCCGGTCTGGGACGTATGGCTACACCTTC.

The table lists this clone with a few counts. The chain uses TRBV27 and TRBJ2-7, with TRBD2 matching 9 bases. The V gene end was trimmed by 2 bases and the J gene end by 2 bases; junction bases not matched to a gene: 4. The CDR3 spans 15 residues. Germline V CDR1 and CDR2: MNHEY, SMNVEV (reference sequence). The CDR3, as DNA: TGTGCCAGCAGTTTAGGGGCGGGGGGGCCCTACGAGCAGTACTTC. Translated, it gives CASSLGAGGPYEQYF.

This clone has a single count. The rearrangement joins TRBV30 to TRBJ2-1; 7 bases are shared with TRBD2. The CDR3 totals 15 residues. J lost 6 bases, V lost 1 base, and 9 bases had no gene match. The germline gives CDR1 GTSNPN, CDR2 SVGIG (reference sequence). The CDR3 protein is CAWSGFAGVGNEQFF. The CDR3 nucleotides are TGTGCCTGGAGTGGATTCGCGGGGGTCGGCAATGAGCAGTTCTTC.